This TCR beta chain was identified during a study of monozygotic twins with inflammatory bowel disease. Reprocessing the 5' RACE reads, TCRdb reports a single entry for every CDR3 protein and omits DNA. The sample data list approximately 390,000 distinct CDR3 sequences. Sequenced input: blood. This clonotype originated in a human donor with ulcerative colitis or Crohn's disease, or a healthy co-twin of an affected twin (not recorded which).

CDR3 protein: CASSVATLYGYTF. The V gene is TRBV9, the J gene TRBJ1-2. Germline-derived CDR1 and CDR2 are SGDLS and YYNGEE. This CDR3 has 13 residues.